This entry concerns a single TCR beta chain. The germline V gene encodes CDR1 MNHEY and CDR2 SVGAGI. The CDR3 has 14 amino acids. This entry belongs to a study of T cells expressing NK-cell markers. After re-calling the 5' RACE reads, TCRdb lists one entry per CDR3 protein, DNA absent. The sample data list under 600,000 distinct CDR3 sequences. This clonotype was obtained from a woman aged 45-60 years in good health. The chain couples TRBV6-5 to TRBJ1-3; TCRdb's D gene call, TRBD1, goes unchecked for lack of DNA. The sequenced sample was blood T cells: a sorted CD56 or NKG2C T cell subset, CD4+ or CD8+ T cells, or bulk PBMC T cells (not recorded which). The CDR3 spells CASSPDRSGNTIYF.